The table lists the clone carrying this T cell receptor (beta chain) with a few counts. TCRdb processed the RT-PCR reads anew with MiXCR; each CDR3 protein has one entry. The data contain roughly 940,000 distinct CDR3 sequences, about 20% of them seen just once; the ten biggest clones take up under 6.5%. This record belongs to a study of patients and donors after allogeneic stem cell transplantation. CDR1 and CDR2 (germline): SGHDT, YYEEEE. The V gene lost 2 bases and the J gene lost 3 bases, with 6 bases spanning the gap. This CDR3 spans 13 amino acids. This clonotype was sampled from a human donor who was either an allogeneic HSCT recipient or a stem cell or donor lymphocyte infusion donor (not recorded which). It is not recorded whose cells these are; they may come from a transplant donor. What was sequenced was blood, either unsorted or a sorted T cell fraction (not recorded which). This chain joins TRBV5-6 and TRBJ2-1; D gene unclear. The CDR3 is CASSFIDYNEQFF. The CDR3 DNA is TGTGCCAGCAGCTTCATTGACTACAATGAGCAGTTCTTC.